Listed below are T cell receptor beta chains from one sample, sequenced in a study of identical twins. TCRdb ran MiXCR on the 5' RACE reads and lists one entry per CDR3 protein. The sample yields approximately 600,000 distinct CDR3 sequences, 7.5% to 10% seen once. These same data were also listed under a study on yellow fever vaccine responses in identical twins.

The sequencing sample was made of PBMCs. The receptor source for this set is a woman under 30 in good health. Both conserved end residues are trimmed from each CDR3. D genes are given only for firm matches. Clone size is given for some rows only: seen once, a few or many times, or a class if the clone is expanded.

size	V	J	length	D	CDR3
-	TRBV7-9	TRBJ2-1	13	-	ASSLDRPLYNEQF
many	TRBV20-1	TRBJ2-1	9	-	SAPSYNEQF
few	TRBV20-1	TRBJ1-5	11	-	SARRGRDQPQH
-	TRBV6-1	TRBJ2-7	12	TRBD1	ASISGTDSYEQY
many	TRBV12-3/TRBV12-4	TRBJ2-6	16	TRBD1	ASSNPGQGGTGANVLT
many	TRBV15	TRBJ2-7	12	-	ATSRQGPPYEQY
few	TRBV14	TRBJ2-1	13	TRBD2	ASSLGTRANNEQF
-	TRBV6-5	TRBJ2-3	12	-	ASRYSARADTQY
few	TRBV3-1	TRBJ2-7	16	TRBD2	ASSQDWAGGRFSYEQY
many	TRBV21-1	TRBJ2-3	17	-	ASSKGLQGELGVPDTQY
few	TRBV10-2	TRBJ2-7	13	TRBD2	ASSAPGTSGYEQY
-	TRBV10-3	TRBJ2-6	14	TRBD1	AISGDSSSGANVLT
few	TRBV7-2	TRBJ2-2	10	-	ASSTHGGELF
few	TRBV29-1	TRBJ2-7	14	TRBD1	SVGTGGVGAAREQY
few	TRBV4-3	TRBJ2-3	15	TRBD2	ASSQVLAGGPGDTQY
few	TRBV2	TRBJ1-3	12	-	ASSEQGLGNTIY
few	TRBV7-2	TRBJ2-1	14	TRBD2	ASSLGLSGSNSEQF
few	TRBV20-1	TRBJ2-7	12	-	SAGLVGGAGEQY
few	TRBV6-4	TRBJ2-5	12	TRBD2	ASRLAEPGETQY
-	TRBV10-3	TRBJ2-1	13	TRBD2	AISGLAGEGDEQF
few	TRBV12-3/TRBV12-4	TRBJ2-7	13	-	ASSQLATGPYEQY
many	TRBV20-1	TRBJ2-3	10	TRBD2	STGGLTDTQY
once	TRBV12-3/TRBV12-4	TRBJ2-3	14	-	ASSLAPGSGADTQY
-	TRBV12-3/TRBV12-4	TRBJ1-1	9	-	ASSIDTEAF
-	TRBV27	TRBJ2-7	12	TRBD2	ASRGGVAGHEQY
-	TRBV9	TRBJ2-2	13	-	ASSSLLGGTGELF
-	TRBV20-1	TRBJ2-7	15	TRBD2	SATGTPKREAPYEQY